The rows below give T cell receptor beta chains drawn from one sample of a study of OX40 agonist ivuxolimab in advanced cancers. Measured with immunoSEQ multiplex PCR; TCRdb has only the in-frame clones, and not every one. The sample carries about 64,000 clones, around 91% recorded once. Source: CD4+ or CD8+ T cells sorted from blood, taken in a trial of the OX40 agonist ivuxolimab. These receptors all come from an adult with an advanced solid tumor such as melanoma, head and neck, liver or kidney cancer. CDR3s include the opening cysteine and the closing phenylalanine or tryptophan. The order of the fields is clone size, D gene, J gene, V gene, CDR3 protein, CDR3 DNA. The D gene is left open where the match is weak. Clone size, where shown, is once, few, many, or a class for clones that have expanded.

- - TRBJ2-7 TRBV27 CASSFGRGPYEQYF TGTGCCAGCAGTTTTGGCAGGGGACCCTACGAGCAGTACTTC
- - TRBJ2-1 TRBV7-2 CASSLWVDPYNEQFF TGTGCCAGCAGCCTATGGGTTGACCCCTACAATGAGCAGTTCTTC
- TRBD2 TRBJ2-3 TRBV28 CASSLGLAGGGGTDTQYF TGTGCCAGCAGTTTAGGGCTAGCGGGAGGGGGGGGCACAGATACGCAGTATTTT
- - TRBJ1-5 TRBV27 CASSFGGFGQPQHF TGTGCCAGCAGTTTCGGGGGGTTCGGGCAGCCCCAGCATTTT
once TRBD1 TRBJ2-7 TRBV15 CATSRDFRQGAREQYF TGTGCCACCAGCAGAGATTTTCGACAGGGGGCTCGGGAGCAGTACTTC
few - TRBJ2-1 TRBV11-2 CASSVQTWAEQFF TGTGCCAGCAGCGTACAGACTTGGGCTGAGCAGTTCTTC
- - TRBJ2-7 TRBV4-1 CASSQASGTYEQYF TGCGCCAGCAGCCAAGCGTCAGGGACTTACGAGCAGTACTTC
- - TRBJ2-7 TRBV2 CASSGSAYEQYF TGTGCCAGCAGTGGATCCGCTTACGAGCAGTACTTC
once - TRBJ1-1 TRBV4-1 CASSQTGNTEAFF TGCGCCAGCAGCCAAACAGGAAACACTGAAGCTTTCTTT
once - TRBJ1-1 TRBV2 CASRTNTEAFF TGTGCCAGCAGGACCAACACTGAAGCTTTCTTT
- - TRBJ2-7 TRBV6-1 CASRGKGQKPHEQYF TGTGCCAGCAGGGGGAAGGGACAAAAACCCCACGAGCAGTACTTC
- TRBD1 TRBJ1-5 TRBV4-1 CASSRRDRGSSLNQPQHF TGCGCCAGCTCTCGCCGGGACAGGGGGTCGTCCCTCAATCAGCCCCAGCATTTT
- - TRBJ2-7 TRBV11-2 CASSFKRLDRLYEQYF TGTGCCAGCAGCTTTAAGCGTCTGGACAGACTTTACGAGCAGTACTTC
- TRBD1 TRBJ1-1 TRBV11-2 CASSTPGGTGVSDTEAFF TGTGCCAGCAGCACCCCCGGCGGGACAGGGGTCTCCGACACTGAAGCTTTCTTT
- - TRBJ2-7 TRBV21-1 CASRSGQPYEQYF TGTGCCAGCCGATCTGGGCAGCCTTACGAGCAGTACTTC
- - TRBJ2-4 TRBV27 CASSLASFGAKNIQYF TGTGCCAGCAGTTTAGCCTCGTTCGGTGCCAAAAACATTCAGTACTTC
- - TRBJ2-3 TRBV28 CASNSVGGTDTQYF TGTGCCAGTAACAGCGTGGGCGGCACAGATACGCAGTATTTT
- - TRBJ1-1 TRBV28 CASSSDGGRDTEAFF TGTGCCAGCAGTTCCGACGGGGGTCGGGACACTGAAGCTTTCTTT
- - TRBJ2-1 TRBV6-1 CASPDSSYNEQFF TGTGCCAGCCCAGACAGCTCCTACAATGAGCAGTTCTTC
- - TRBJ2-1 TRBV21-1 CASSARTGTSGSSYNEQFF TGTGCCAGCAGCGCCAGGACAGGAACTAGCGGGAGCTCCTACAATGAGCAGTTCTTC
- TRBD1 TRBJ2-2 TRBV27 CASRRETGAGELFF TGTGCCAGCAGGCGAGAAACAGGGGCCGGGGAGCTGTTTTTT
- - TRBJ1-2 TRBV6-5 CASSYSQTGTDGYTF TGTGCCAGCAGTTACTCCCAGACAGGAACGGATGGCTACACCTTC
- - TRBJ2-7 TRBV6-1 CASSEASYEQYF TGTGCCAGCAGTGAAGCGAGTTACGAGCAGTACTTC
- TRBD1 TRBJ2-7 TRBV27 CASSLSGTGSYEQYF TGTGCCAGCAGTTTATCCGGGACAGGGTCCTACGAGCAGTACTTC
few - TRBJ2-5 TRBV30 CAWSVLRGETQYF TGTGCCTGGAGTGTACTCAGGGGAGAGACCCAGTACTTC
- - TRBJ1-5 TRBV4-1 CASSPAGARSNQPQHF TGCGCCAGCAGCCCTGCAGGGGCCCGTAGCAATCAGCCCCAGCATTTT
- TRBD2 TRBJ2-2 TRBV5-1 CASSLAGSGGLHGELFF TGCGCCAGCAGCTTGGCCGGCTCGGGAGGCCTTCACGGGGAGCTGTTTTTT
- TRBD2 TRBJ2-1 TRBV27 CASSIPGLAGGPFSYNEQFF TGTGCCAGCAGTATCCCGGGACTAGCGGGAGGGCCATTCTCCTACAATGAGCAGTTCTTC
- - TRBJ1-1 TRBV15 CATSRERVVRTEAFF TGTGCCACCAGCAGAGAAAGGGTTGTTCGGACTGAAGCTTTCTTT
- - TRBJ1-1 TRBV6-5 CASSYSGGTEAFF TGTGCCAGCAGTTACTCCGGGGGAACTGAAGCTTTCTTT
- - TRBJ2-1 TRBV27 CATQTRGSVGEQFF TGTGCCACCCAGACCAGGGGCTCGGTGGGTGAGCAGTTCTTC
- - TRBJ2-3 TRBV27 CASSLQGLSTDTQYF TGTGCCAGCAGTTTACAGGGGCTCAGCACAGATACGCAGTATTTT
few - TRBJ1-1 TRBV30 CAWGVWSTEAFF TGTGCCTGGGGGGTCTGGAGCACTGAAGCTTTCTTT
- - TRBJ1-1 TRBV9 CASSVGSRFEAFF TGTGCCAGCAGCGTAGGGTCCCGTTTTGAAGCTTTCTTT
- - TRBJ1-1 TRBV7-6 CASSPREGTEAFF TGTGCCAGCAGCCCCCGCGAGGGTACTGAAGCTTTCTTT
once TRBD2 TRBJ2-1 TRBV28 CASRLGGTGSEQFF TGTGCCAGCAGACTGGGGGGGACCGGTAGTGAGCAGTTCTTC
once - TRBJ2-7 TRBV5-6 CASSVGQTNSYEQYF TGTGCCAGCAGCGTAGGACAGACAAACTCCTACGAGCAGTACTTC
once - TRBJ1-2 TRBV5-8 CASSLRGSLLAGGYTF TGTGCCAGCAGCTTGAGGGGGAGTCTGCTAGCTGGTGGCTACACCTTC
- TRBD1 TRBJ2-7 TRBV5-3 CARSNGRRDRPKYEQYF TGTGCCAGAAGCAATGGAAGGAGGGACAGGCCAAAATACGAGCAGTACTTC
- - TRBJ1-4 TRBV5-8 CASMRWDIVRGEKLFF TGTGCCAGCATGCGATGGGACATCGTGCGGGGTGAAAAACTGTTTTTT
- TRBD2 TRBJ2-3 TRBV5-1 CASSFRLAGGPTDTQYF TGCGCCAGCAGCTTCCGACTAGCGGGAGGTCCCACAGATACGCAGTATTTT
- TRBD2 TRBJ2-3 TRBV2 CASSESGGTWDTQYF TGTGCCAGCAGTGAAAGCGGGGGGACCTGGGATACGCAGTATTTT
- TRBD1 TRBJ1-5 TRBV18 CASSPRGQGDYGNQPQHF TGTGCCAGCTCACCAAGAGGACAGGGGGACTATGGCAATCAGCCCCAGCATTTT
- - TRBJ2-1 TRBV5-1 CASSLLVNEQFF TGCGCCAGCAGCCTCTTAGTGAATGAGCAGTTCTTC
- - TRBJ1-1 TRBV29-1 CSVEEGVGENTEAFF TGCAGCGTTGAAGAGGGGGTAGGAGAGAACACTGAAGCTTTCTTT
- - TRBJ2-2 TRBV27 CASSETATGELFF TGTGCCAGCAGCGAAACAGCGACCGGGGAGCTGTTTTTT
- - TRBJ2-1 TRBV11-2 CASSEPGEEQFF TGTGCCAGCAGCGAACCGGGGGAAGAGCAGTTCTTC
- TRBD2 TRBJ2-7 TRBV30 CAWTSGSYEQYF TGTGCCTGGACTAGCGGGAGTTACGAGCAGTACTTC
once - TRBJ2-7 TRBV5-1 CASSVEYDEQYF TGCGCCAGCAGCGTGGAGTACGACGAGCAGTACTTC